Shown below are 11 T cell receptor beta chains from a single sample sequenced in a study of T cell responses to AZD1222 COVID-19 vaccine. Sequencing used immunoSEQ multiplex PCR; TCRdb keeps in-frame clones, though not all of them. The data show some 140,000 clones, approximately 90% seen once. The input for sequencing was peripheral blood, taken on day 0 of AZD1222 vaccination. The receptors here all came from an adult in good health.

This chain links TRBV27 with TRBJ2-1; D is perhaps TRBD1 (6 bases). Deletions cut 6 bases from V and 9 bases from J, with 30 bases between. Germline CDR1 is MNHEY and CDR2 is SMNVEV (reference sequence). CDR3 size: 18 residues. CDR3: CASSIMSSEFRGLSEQFF. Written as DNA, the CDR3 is TGTGCCAGCAGCATTATGTCATCTGAATTCAGGGGATTGAGTGAGCAGTTCTTC.

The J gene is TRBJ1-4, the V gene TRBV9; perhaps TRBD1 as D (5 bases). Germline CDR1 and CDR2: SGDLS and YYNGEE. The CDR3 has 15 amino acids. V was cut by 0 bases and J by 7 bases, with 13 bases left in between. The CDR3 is CASSVAGGITEKLFF. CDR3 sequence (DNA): TGTGCCAGCAGCGTAGCCGGGGGGATCACTGAAAAACTGTTTTTT.

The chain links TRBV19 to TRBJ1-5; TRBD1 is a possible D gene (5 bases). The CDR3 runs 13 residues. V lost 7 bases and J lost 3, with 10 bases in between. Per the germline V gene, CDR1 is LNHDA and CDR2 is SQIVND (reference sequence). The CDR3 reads CASKQGFNQPQHF. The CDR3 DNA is TGTGCCAGTAAGCAGGGTTTCAATCAGCCCCAGCATTTT.

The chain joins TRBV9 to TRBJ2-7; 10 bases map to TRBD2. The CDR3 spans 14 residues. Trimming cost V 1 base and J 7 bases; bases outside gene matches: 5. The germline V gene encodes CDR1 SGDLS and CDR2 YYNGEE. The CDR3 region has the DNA TGTGCCAGCAGCGTACAGGGACTAGCGAGGGAGCAGTACTTC. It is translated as CASSVQGLAREQYF.

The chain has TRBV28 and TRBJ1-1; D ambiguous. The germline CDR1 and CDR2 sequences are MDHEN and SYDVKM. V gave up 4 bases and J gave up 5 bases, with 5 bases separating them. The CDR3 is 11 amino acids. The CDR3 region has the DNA TGTGCCAGCAGTTCAGCGACTGAAGCTTTCTTT. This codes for CASSSATEAFF.

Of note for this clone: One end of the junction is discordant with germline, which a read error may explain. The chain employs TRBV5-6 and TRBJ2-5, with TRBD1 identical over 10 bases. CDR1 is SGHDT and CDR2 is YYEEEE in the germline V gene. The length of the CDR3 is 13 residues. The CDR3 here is CASSLAGDRGLNF. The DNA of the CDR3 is TGTGCCAGCAGCTTGGCCGGGGACAGGGGATTAAACTTC.

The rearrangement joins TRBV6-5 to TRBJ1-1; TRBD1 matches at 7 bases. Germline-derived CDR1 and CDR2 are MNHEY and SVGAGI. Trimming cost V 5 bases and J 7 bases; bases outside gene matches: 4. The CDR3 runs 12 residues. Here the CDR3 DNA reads TGTGCCAGCAGTCGCCGGGACAGTGAAGCTTTCTTT. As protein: CASSRRDSEAFF.

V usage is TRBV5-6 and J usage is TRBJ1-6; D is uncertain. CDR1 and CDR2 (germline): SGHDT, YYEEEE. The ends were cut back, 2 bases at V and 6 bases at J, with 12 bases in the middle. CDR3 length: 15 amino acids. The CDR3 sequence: CASSFNRVRNSPLHF. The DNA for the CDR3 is TGTGCCAGCAGCTTTAACCGGGTCCGTAATTCACCCCTCCACTTT.

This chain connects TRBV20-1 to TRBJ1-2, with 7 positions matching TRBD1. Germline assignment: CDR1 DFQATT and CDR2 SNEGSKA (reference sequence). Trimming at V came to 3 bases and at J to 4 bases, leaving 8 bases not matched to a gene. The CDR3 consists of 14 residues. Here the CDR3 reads CSASPTGPGYGYTF. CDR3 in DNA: TGCAGTGCTAGTCCGACAGGGCCGGGCTATGGCTACACCTTC.

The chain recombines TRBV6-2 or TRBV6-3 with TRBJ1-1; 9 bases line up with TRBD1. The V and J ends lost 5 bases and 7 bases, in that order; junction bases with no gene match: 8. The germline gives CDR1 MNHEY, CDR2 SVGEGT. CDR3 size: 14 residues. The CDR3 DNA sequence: TGTGCCAGCAGTAACCGGGACAGGGACCTTGAAGCTTTCTTT. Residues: CASSNRDRDLEAFF.

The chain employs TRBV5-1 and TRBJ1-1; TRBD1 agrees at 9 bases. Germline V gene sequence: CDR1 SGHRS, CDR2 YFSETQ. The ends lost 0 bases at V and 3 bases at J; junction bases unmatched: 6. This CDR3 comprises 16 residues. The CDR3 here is CASSLVSGQGYTEAFF. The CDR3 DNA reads TGCGCCAGCAGCTTGGTATCGGGACAGGGCTACACTGAAGCTTTCTTT.